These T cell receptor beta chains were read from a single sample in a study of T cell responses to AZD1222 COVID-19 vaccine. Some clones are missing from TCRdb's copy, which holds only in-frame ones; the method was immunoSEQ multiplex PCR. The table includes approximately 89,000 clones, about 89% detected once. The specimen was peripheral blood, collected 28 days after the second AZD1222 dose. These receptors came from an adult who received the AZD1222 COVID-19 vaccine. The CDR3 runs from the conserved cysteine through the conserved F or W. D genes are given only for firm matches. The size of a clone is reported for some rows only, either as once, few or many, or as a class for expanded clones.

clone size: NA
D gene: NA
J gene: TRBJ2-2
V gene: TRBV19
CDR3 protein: CASSSFGGTRVGRTGELFF
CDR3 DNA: TGTGCCAGTAGTTCCTTTGGGGGGACCCGGGTCGGGCGCACCGGGGAGCTGTTTTTT

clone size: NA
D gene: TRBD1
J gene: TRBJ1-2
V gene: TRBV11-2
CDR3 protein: CASSYRQGRLYGYTF
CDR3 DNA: TGTGCCAGCAGCTACAGACAGGGGCGTCTCTATGGCTACACCTTC

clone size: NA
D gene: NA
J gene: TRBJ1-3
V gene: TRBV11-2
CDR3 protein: CASSYSSGNTIYF
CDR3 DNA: TGTGCCAGCAGTTATAGCTCTGGAAACACCATATATTTT

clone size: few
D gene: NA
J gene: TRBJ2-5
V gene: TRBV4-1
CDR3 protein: CASSQEPGDEETQYF
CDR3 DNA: TGCGCCAGCAGCCAAGAACCCGGGGACGAAGAGACCCAGTACTTC

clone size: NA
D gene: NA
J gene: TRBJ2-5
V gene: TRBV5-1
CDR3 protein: CASSFAIGQETQYF
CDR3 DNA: TGCGCCAGCAGCTTTGCGATAGGGCAAGAGACCCAGTACTTC

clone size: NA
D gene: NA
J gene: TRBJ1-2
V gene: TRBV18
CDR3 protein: CASSDAGIGYGYTF
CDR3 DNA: TGTGCCAGCTCAGATGCAGGGATCGGCTATGGCTACACCTTC

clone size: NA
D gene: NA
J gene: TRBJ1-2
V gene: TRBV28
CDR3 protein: CASASGATNYGYTF
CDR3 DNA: TGTGCCAGCGCGTCAGGAGCTACTAACTATGGCTACACCTTC

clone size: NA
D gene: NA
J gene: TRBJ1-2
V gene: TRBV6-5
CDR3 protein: CASSRPRGPYYGYTF
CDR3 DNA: TGTGCCAGCAGTAGACCCCGGGGGCCCTACTATGGCTACACCTTC

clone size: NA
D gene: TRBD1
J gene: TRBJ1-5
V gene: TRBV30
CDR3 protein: CAWSAEGQGRNQPQHF
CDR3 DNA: TGTGCCTGGAGTGCGGAGGGACAGGGACGGAATCAGCCCCAGCATTTT

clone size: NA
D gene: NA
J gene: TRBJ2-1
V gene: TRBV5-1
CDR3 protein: CASASRATNEQFF
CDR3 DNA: TGCGCCAGCGCGTCACGGGCCACCAATGAGCAGTTCTTC

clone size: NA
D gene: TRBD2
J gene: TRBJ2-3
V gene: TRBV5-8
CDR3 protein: CASSLGLAESTDTQYF
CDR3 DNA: TGTGCCAGCAGCTTGGGACTAGCGGAAAGCACAGATACGCAGTATTTT

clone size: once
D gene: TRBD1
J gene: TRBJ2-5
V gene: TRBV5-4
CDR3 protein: CASSSSGTEETQYF
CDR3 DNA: TGTGCCAGCAGCTCATCCGGGACAGAAGAGACCCAGTACTTC

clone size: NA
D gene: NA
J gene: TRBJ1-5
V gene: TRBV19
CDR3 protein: CASSVLGAPEHF
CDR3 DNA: TGTGCCAGTAGTGTCCTGGGGGCCCCCGAGCATTTT

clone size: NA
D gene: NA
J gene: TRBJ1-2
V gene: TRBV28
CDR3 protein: CASRDSYGYTF
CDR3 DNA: TGTGCCAGCAGAGACAGCTATGGCTACACCTTC

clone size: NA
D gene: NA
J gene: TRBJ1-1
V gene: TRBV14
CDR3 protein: CASSQIMWKGGNTEAFF
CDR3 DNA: TGTGCCAGCAGCCAAATAATGTGGAAGGGAGGGAACACTGAAGCTTTCTTT

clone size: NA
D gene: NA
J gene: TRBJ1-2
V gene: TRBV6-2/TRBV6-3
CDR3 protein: CASSYAGRLVGDYGYTF
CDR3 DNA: TGTGCCAGCAGTTACGCGGGCAGGCTCGTAGGGGACTATGGCTACACCTTC

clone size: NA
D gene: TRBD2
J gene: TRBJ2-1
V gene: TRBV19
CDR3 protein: CASQGGRYNEQFF
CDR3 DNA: TGTGCCAGTCAGGGCGGGAGGTACAATGAGCAGTTCTTC

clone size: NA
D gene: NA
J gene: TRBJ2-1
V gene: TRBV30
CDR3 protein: CAWSSQGGNEQFF
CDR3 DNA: TGTGCCTGGAGCTCACAGGGGGGGAATGAGCAGTTCTTC

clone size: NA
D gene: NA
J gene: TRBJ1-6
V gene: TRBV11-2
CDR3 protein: CASSLGTYEGSPLHF
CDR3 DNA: TGTGCCAGCAGTCTTGGGACCTACGAGGGCTCACCCCTCCACTTT

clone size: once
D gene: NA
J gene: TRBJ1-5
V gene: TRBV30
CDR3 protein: CAWSPDRPFNQPQHF
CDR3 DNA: TGTGCCTGGAGTCCGGACCGACCTTTCAATCAGCCCCAGCATTTT

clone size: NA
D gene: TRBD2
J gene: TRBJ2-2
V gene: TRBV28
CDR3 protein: CASSPLRLAGEPGELFF
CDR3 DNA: TGTGCCAGCAGCCCCCTTCGACTAGCGGGAGAACCCGGGGAGCTGTTTTTT

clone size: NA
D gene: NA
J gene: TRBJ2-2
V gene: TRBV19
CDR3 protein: CASSTFSREIRPLFF
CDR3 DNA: TGTGCCAGTAGTACGTTTTCCCGGGAGATAAGGCCGCTGTTTTTT

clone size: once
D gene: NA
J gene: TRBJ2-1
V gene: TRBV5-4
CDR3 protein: CASRLEGTKSYNEQFF
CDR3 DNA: TGTGCCAGCAGACTAGAAGGGACGAAGTCCTACAATGAGCAGTTCTTC

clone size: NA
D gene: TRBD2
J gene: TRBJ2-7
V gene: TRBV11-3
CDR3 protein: CASSLGGTSAEQYF
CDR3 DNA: TGTGCCAGCAGCTTAGGGGGGACTAGCGCCGAGCAGTACTTC

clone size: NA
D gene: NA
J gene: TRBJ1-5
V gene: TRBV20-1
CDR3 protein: CSAEGNQPQHF
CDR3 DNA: TGCAGTGCTGAGGGAAATCAGCCCCAGCATTTT

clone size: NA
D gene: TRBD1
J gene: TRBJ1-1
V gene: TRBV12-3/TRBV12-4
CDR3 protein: CASSFRTGEAFF
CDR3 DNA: TGTGCCAGCAGTTTTCGGACAGGGGAAGCTTTCTTT

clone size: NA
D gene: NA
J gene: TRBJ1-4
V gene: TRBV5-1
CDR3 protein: CASSIQDPATNEKLFF
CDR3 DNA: TGCGCCAGCAGCATACAGGACCCAGCAACTAATGAAAAACTGTTTTTT

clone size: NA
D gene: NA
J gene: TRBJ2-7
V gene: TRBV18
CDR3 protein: CASSPPGRGPYEQYF
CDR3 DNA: TGTGCCAGCTCACCCCCGGGGCGGGGACCCTACGAGCAGTACTTC

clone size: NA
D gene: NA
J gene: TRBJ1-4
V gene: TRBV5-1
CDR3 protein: CASSPELGHRDEKLFF
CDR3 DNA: TGCGCCAGCAGCCCCGAACTGGGACATCGTGATGAAAAACTGTTTTTT

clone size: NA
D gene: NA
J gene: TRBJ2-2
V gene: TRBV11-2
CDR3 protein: CASSSQWELFF
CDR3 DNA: TGTGCCAGCAGCTCCCAGTGGGAGCTGTTTTTT

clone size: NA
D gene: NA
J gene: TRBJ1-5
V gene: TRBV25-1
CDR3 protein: CASSDSRWDQPQHF
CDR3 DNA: TGTGCCAGCAGTGACAGTCGTTGGGATCAGCCCCAGCATTTT

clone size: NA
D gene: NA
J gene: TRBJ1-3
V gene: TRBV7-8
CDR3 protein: CASSSQGSSGHTIYF
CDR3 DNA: TGTGCCAGCAGTTCGCAGGGGTCCTCGGGTCACACCATATATTTT

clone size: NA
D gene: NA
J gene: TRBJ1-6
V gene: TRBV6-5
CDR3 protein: CASIPAVRSDSPLHF
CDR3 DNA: TGTGCCAGCATCCCGGCCGTTCGTTCGGATTCACCCCTCCACTTT

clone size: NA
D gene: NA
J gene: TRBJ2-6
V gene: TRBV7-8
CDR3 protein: CASSPEAGANVLTF
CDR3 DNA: TGTGCCAGCAGCCCAGAGGCTGGGGCCAACGTCCTGACTTTC

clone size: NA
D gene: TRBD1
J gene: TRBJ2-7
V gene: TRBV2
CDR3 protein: CASSEAEDRAYEQYF
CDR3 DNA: TGTGCCAGCAGTGAAGCTGAGGACAGGGCCTACGAGCAGTACTTC

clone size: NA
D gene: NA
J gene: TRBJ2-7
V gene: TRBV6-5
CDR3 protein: CASSYSTASTGFGQYF
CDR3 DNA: TGTGCCAGCAGTTACTCGACAGCCTCCACCGGCTTCGGGCAGTACTTC

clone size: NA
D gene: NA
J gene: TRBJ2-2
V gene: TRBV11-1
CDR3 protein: CASRDSAGELFF
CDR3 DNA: TGTGCCAGCCGCGACAGCGCCGGGGAGCTGTTTTTT

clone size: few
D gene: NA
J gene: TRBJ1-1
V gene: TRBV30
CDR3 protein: CAWGVNTEAFF
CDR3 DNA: TGTGCCTGGGGGGTCAACACTGAAGCTTTCTTT

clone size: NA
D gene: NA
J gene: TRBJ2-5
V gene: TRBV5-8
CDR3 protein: CASSTTTVIETQYF
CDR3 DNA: TGTGCCAGCAGCACCACGACAGTTATAGAGACCCAGTACTTC

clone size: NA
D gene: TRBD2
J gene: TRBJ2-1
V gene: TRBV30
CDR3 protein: CAWQLAGRRNEQFF
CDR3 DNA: TGTGCCTGGCAACTAGCGGGGCGTCGCAATGAGCAGTTCTTC

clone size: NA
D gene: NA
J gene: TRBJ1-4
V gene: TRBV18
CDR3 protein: CASSHGRGPNEKLFF
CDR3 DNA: TGTGCCAGCTCACACGGACGGGGCCCAAATGAAAAACTGTTTTTT

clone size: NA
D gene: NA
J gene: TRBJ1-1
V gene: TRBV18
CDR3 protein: CASSWTVNTEAFF
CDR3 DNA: TGTGCCAGCTCTTGGACAGTGAACACTGAAGCTTTCTTT

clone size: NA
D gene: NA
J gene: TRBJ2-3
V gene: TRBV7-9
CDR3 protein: CASSLEWSDTQYF
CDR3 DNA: TGTGCCAGCAGCTTAGAATGGTCAGATACGCAGTATTTT

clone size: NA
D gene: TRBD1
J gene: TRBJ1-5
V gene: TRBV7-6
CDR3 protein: CASSFLHRGPAGDVSNQPQHF
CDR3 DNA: TGTGCCAGCAGCTTCCTGCACAGGGGACCTGCGGGGGATGTGAGCAATCAGCCCCAGCATTTT

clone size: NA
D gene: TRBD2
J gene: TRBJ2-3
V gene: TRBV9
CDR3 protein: CASSGTSGGAADTQYF
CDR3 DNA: TGTGCCAGCAGCGGGACTAGCGGGGGGGCGGCAGATACGCAGTATTTT

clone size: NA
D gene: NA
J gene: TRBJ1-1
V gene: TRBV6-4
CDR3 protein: CASSDGKGWMNTEAFF
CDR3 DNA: TGTGCCAGCAGTGATGGGAAGGGATGGATGAACACTGAAGCTTTCTTT

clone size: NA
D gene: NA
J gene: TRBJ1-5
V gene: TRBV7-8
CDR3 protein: CASSSDRSYQPQHF
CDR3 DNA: TGTGCCAGCAGCTCTGACAGGAGTTATCAGCCCCAGCATTTT

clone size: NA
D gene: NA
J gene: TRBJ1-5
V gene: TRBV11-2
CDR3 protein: CASSLGRGGGQPQHF
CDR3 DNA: TGTGCCAGCAGCTTGGGCCGCGGGGGCGGTCAGCCCCAGCATTTT

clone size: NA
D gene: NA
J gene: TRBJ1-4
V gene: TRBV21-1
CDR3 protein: CASSKEVGSGANEKLFF
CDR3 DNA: NA

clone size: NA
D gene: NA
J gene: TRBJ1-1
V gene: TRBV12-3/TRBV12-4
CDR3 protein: CASSFRMNTEAFF
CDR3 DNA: TGTGCCAGCAGTTTTCGGATGAACACTGAAGCTTTCTTT

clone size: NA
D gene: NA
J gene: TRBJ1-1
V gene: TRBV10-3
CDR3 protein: CAISESSMAEAFF
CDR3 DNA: TGTGCCATCAGTGAGTCGTCCATGGCTGAAGCTTTCTTT

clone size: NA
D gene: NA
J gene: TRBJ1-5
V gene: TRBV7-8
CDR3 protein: CASSPHPRQVSNQPQHF
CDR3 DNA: TGTGCCAGCAGCCCTCACCCTCGACAGGTTAGCAATCAGCCCCAGCATTTT

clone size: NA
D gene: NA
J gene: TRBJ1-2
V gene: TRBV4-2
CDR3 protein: CASSQVRVGGYTF
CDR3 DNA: TGTGCCAGCAGCCAAGTTCGTGTGGGTGGCTACACCTTC

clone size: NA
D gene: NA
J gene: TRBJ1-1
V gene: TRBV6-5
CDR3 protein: CASNLSKNTEAFF
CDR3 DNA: TGTGCCAGCAACCTTTCGAAGAACACTGAAGCTTTCTTT

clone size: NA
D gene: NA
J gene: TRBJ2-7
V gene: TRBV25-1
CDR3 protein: CASSPAWTLEQYF
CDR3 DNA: TGTGCCAGCAGCCCCGCCTGGACCTTGGAGCAGTACTTC

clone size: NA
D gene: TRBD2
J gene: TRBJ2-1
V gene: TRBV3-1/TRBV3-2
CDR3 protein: CASSQGGQRRTSGGKRPYNEQFF
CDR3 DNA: TGTGCCAGCAGCCAAGGGGGACAACGACGGACTAGCGGGGGTAAGCGCCCCTACAATGAGCAGTTCTTC

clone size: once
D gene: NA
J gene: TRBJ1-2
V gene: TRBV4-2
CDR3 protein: CASSQGGSLPHGYTF
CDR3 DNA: TGTGCCAGCAGCCAAGGCGGGTCGCTTCCACATGGCTACACCTTC

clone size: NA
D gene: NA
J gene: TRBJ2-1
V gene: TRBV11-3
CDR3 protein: CASSPGRSSYNEQFF
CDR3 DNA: TGTGCCAGCAGCCCGGGACGCAGCTCCTACAATGAGCAGTTCTTC

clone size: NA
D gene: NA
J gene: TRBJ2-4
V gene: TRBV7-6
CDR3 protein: CASTPILPNIQYF
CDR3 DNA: TGTGCCAGCACCCCGATCCTACCAAACATTCAGTACTTC